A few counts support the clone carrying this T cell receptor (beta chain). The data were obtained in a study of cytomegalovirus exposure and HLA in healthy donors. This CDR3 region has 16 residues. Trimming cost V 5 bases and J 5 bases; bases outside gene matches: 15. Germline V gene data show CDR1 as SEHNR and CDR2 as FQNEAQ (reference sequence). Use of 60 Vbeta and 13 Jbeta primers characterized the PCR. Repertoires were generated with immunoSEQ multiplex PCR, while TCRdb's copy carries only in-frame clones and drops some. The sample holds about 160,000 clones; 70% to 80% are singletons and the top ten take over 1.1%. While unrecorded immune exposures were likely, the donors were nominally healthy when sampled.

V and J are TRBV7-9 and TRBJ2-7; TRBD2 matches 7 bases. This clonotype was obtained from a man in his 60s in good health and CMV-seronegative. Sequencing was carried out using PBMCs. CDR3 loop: CASSSNPGGGPDEQYF. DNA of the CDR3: TGTGCCAGCAGCAGTAACCCCGGGGGAGGGCCAGACGAGCAGTACTTC.